Listed below are T cell receptor beta chains from one sample, sequenced in a study of graft-versus-host responses after intestinal transplantation. The protocol was immunoSEQ multiplex PCR, while the TCRdb copy is restricted to in-frame clones and leaves out a portion. This sample carries 65,000 to 90,000 clones, around 93% of them seen once, and the ten largest clones take around 0.38%. The antigens for these receptors are not known. The material sequenced was unstimulated CD8+ T cells sorted from spleen or lymph node cells, taken before transplant. All receptors derive from a human donor who was the organ donor for an intestinal transplant. The CDR3 runs from the conserved cysteine through the conserved F or W.

v_gene	len	j_gene	CDR3aa
TRBV13	15	TRBJ2-7	CASSDGQGGSYEQYF
TRBV7-3	14	TRBJ2-2	CASSLSSGTGELFF
TRBV7-9	12	TRBJ1-2	CASSLRDRRYTF
TRBV7-9	12	TRBJ2-1	CASSLGGGLQFF
TRBV19	12	TRBJ2-7	CATTENYYEQYF
TRBV19	12	TRBJ2-3	CASMSGIDTQYF
TRBV4-2	16	TRBJ1-1	CASSPQRQFRDTEAFF
TRBV7-2	12	TRBJ2-1	CASSFSSNEQFF
TRBV7-6	15	TRBJ1-3	CASSLAETAGNTIYF
TRBV4-1	16	TRBJ1-2	CASSQDPTWPNYGYTF
TRBV7-2	14	TRBJ2-7	CASSEIAVLYEQYF
TRBV19	15	TRBJ2-7	CASKPGQGSTYEQYF
TRBV4-3	15	TRBJ1-4	CASSQDIATNEKLFF
TRBV4-1	14	TRBJ2-3	CASSQEIAGETQYF
TRBV7-8	18	TRBJ2-7	CASSLDAGPRALFYEQYF
TRBV27	15	TRBJ1-2	CASSSGTGSFGGYTF
TRBV11-2	11	TRBJ2-1	CASSPNNEQFF
TRBV7-6	16	TRBJ2-7	CASSLTWGGHIYEQYF
TRBV27	14	TRBJ1-1	CASRRQGMNTEAFF
TRBV4-2	16	TRBJ2-7	CASSQTTGLRDTAQYF
TRBV6-6	11	TRBJ2-1	CASGRGGEQFF
TRBV30	12	TRBJ1-2	CACYRENYGYTF
TRBV9	15	TRBJ2-7	CASSEETGAGYEQYF
TRBV4-2	12	TRBJ1-1	CASSQGFLEAFF